This T cell receptor (beta chain) was profiled in a study of radiation and T cells in renal cell carcinoma (dated by TCRdb to the early 2020s). Concerning the study at large: Samples were obtained from a clinical trial, in which 15 Gy stereotactic body radiation therapy was delivered to primary renal cell carcinomas and nephrectomy was performed 4 weeks later. A total of around 53 samples underwent TCR beta sequencing, made up of some 26 tumors and about 27 peripheral blood samples. A total of over 4 million unique CDR3 nucleotide sequences, encoding 2.5 million to 3 million unique CDR3 amino acid sequences, were found across all 55 or so samples. Paper-wide results and their limitations: Because pretreatment tumor biopsies were not available, the study could not determine whether clonotypes were already present within the tumor at baseline. In blood, the top tumor clonotypes increased between baseline and 2 weeks post-radiation and then shrank by 4 weeks, which suggests that tumor-resident clones expanded only transiently. Because the trial had a single-armed design, the trial could not examine how radiation dose or scheduling affected the TCR repertoire. Dynamics of the blood repertoire were not tracked past 4 weeks after treatment.

With regard to this clone: There is no known antigen for this receptor. Within one base of it there is no much larger clone, and no base qualities were kept.

TCR beta libraries were generated from genomic DNA with the immunoSEQ kit, following the manufacturer's recommendations. For library preparation, a first multiplex PCR was performed with proprietary primers, followed by a second PCR in which unique barcodes were added, and bead cleanups were performed after each round. A positive control reaction and a negative control reaction, both provided in the kit, were run with every batch of samples. The final libraries underwent checking on an Agilent 4200 TapeStation D1000 ScreenTape, volumetric pooling, and quantification by qPCR. Sequencing was performed on an Illumina NextSeq500 with a MidOutput 150-cycle cartridge, and 156 Read1 and 15 Index1 cycles were run with kit custom primers. The pooled library was loaded at approximately 1 pM, with a roughly 21% PhiX control spiked in. The authors' analysis ran thus. The vendor-processed data were analyzed in R, and a clonotype was defined as all T cells that share the same CDR3 nucleotide sequence. For clone abundance analyses, frequencies were normalized to the 10,000 most abundant clones in each sample. Public T cell clones, which averaged fewer than five per sample, were excluded before analysis. Tumor-enriched clonotypes and baseline blood-enriched clonotypes were defined as those with an abundance difference of at least 32-fold between compartments. A beta-binomial differential abundance model was used to identify clonotypes that expanded or contracted between blood time points. Similarity between tumor and blood repertoires was quantified using the Baroni-Urbani and Buser coefficient, and groups were compared with two-tailed Wilcoxon tests in R. In TCRdb, the immuneACCESS table is reduced to in-frame sequences with V and J assigned. These tables do not hold every clone; where another copy was compared, an unresolved V gene accounts for under half, and the others remain unexplained. V and J calls and clone size are copied from that table; D and trimming were computed from the DNA. Here the sample has fewer than 150,000 clones; about 88% occur a single time. The ten largest clones capture 5% to 6.5% of the sample.

CDR3 length: 17 amino acids, cysteine to phenylalanine. The sequence is cut down to CDR3 DNA, 51 bases in frame from base 1. Trimming at the junction amounts to 1 base on V and 4 bases on J, and the germline ends lie 18 bases apart. Reading the label with the study, this specimen's time point is: blood 2 weeks post-SBRT. The treatment or condition label here, explained by the study, means: 15 Gy SBRT to primary tumor, nephrectomy 4 weeks later. Serial peripheral blood from radiation-treated patients was sampled at baseline, 2 weeks and 4 weeks after SBRT to track tumor-enriched clonotypes. Renal cell carcinoma with clear cell pathology was present in all patients. Genomic DNA for TCR sequencing was prepared using the QIAamp DNA Blood Mini Kit (Qiagen). The analyses included only samples that passed all quality control checks.

Sequenced material: blood, taken from a patient whose treatment included radiotherapy and nephrectomy. The chain employs TRBV5-3 and TRBJ1-5; TRBD1 is possibly the D segment (5 matching bases). TRBV5-3 is classed as an ORF, of uncertain function. This sequence was found in a woman between 65 and 79 years old with renal cell carcinoma. The CDR3 loop reads CARSLIGRGRLNQPQHF. The base sequence is TGTGCCAGAAGCTTGATAGGTCGGGGACGGCTGAATCAGCCCCAGCATTTT.